This is a list of T cell receptor beta chains from one sample in a study of identical twins. Each CDR3 protein gets one entry after TCRdb re-called the 5' RACE reads with MiXCR. The sample has 500,000 to 650,000 distinct CDR3 sequences, around 7.4% seen once; the top ten hold roughly 1.6%. These data were also reused for a study on yellow fever vaccine responses in identical twins.

Input material: PBMCs. Receptors were obtained from a woman aged 18 to 35 in good health. The CDR3 runs from the conserved cysteine through the conserved F or W. Each record gives: V gene, D gene, J gene, clone size, CDR3 DNA, CDR3 protein. A D gene is named only where the DNA matches it firmly. Part of the rows lack a size; the others show once, few, many or a class for expanded clones.

TRBV20-1	NA	TRBJ1-2	many	TGCAGTGCTAAAGAATCGACAGGCTATGGCTACACCTTC	CSAKESTGYGYTF
TRBV12-3/TRBV12-4	NA	TRBJ1-1	NA	TGTGCCAGCAGCTCTGGTTTATGGGCTTTCTTT	CASSSGLWAFF
TRBV6-1	NA	TRBJ2-3	NA	TGTGCCAGCAGTGCGAGACTAGATCCAGATACGCAGTATTTT	CASSARLDPDTQYF
TRBV4-1	TRBD2	TRBJ2-2	few	TGCGCCAGCAGCCAAGTCTTAGCGGGGGGAACCGGGGAGCTGTTTTTT	CASSQVLAGGTGELFF
TRBV21-1	NA	TRBJ1-4	NA	TGTGCCAGCAGCATCAAACTGGGAGAAAAACTGTTTTTT	CASSIKLGEKLFF
TRBV12-3/TRBV12-4	TRBD2	TRBJ2-7	few	TGTGCCAGCAGTTTACAGGTCGGGACTAGCGGGAGCGGGGTGCAGTACTTC	CASSLQVGTSGSGVQYF
TRBV28	NA	TRBJ1-1	many	TGTGCCAGCAGTCCATCGGACAGTGTAAACACTGAAGCTTTCTTT	CASSPSDSVNTEAFF
TRBV12-3/TRBV12-4	NA	TRBJ1-1	once	TGTGCCAGCAGTCAAGCCGGGCCGCGACTGGGGAACACTGAAGCTTTCTTT	CASSQAGPRLGNTEAFF
TRBV10-3	NA	TRBJ2-3	NA	TGTGCCACCCAGGGCAGGGAAATAGCAGATACGCAGTATTTT	CATQGREIADTQYF
TRBV15	TRBD1	TRBJ2-1	few	TGTGCCACCAGCACAGAATTCCCGGGACAGGAGTACAATGAGCAGTTCTTC	CATSTEFPGQEYNEQFF
TRBV9	TRBD2	TRBJ2-2	few	TGTGCCAGCAGCGTGACTAGCGGTAGTTGGGAGCTGTTTTTT	CASSVTSGSWELFF
TRBV20-1	NA	TRBJ2-1	NA	TGCAGTGTTCAGGGGCAGTACAATGAGCAGTTCTTC	CSVQGQYNEQFF
TRBV12-3/TRBV12-4	TRBD2	TRBJ2-3	many	TGTGCCAGCAGTTTCCGGGGGGGTGGTTCAGATACGCAGTATTTT	CASSFRGGGSDTQYF
TRBV27	NA	TRBJ2-2	NA	TGTGCCAGCAGAGGGGGGAGGGTCGGGGAGCTGTTTTTT	CASRGGRVGELFF
TRBV5-1	NA	TRBJ2-5	many	TGCGCCAGCAGCTTGGGACTCGTGGGGGAGACCCAGTACTTC	CASSLGLVGETQYF
TRBV12-3/TRBV12-4	TRBD2	TRBJ2-3	many	TGTGCCAGCAGCGGGGGGACTAGTGCAGATACGCAGTATTTT	CASSGGTSADTQYF
TRBV7-9	NA	TRBJ2-2	NA	TGTGCCAGCAGCACGACAGAAGGGGCCACCGGGGAGCTGTTTTTT	CASSTTEGATGELFF
TRBV5-1	TRBD2	TRBJ2-2	NA	TGCGCCAGCAGCACTAGCGGGACGAACACCGGGGAGCTGTTTTTT	CASSTSGTNTGELFF
TRBV5-1	NA	TRBJ2-3	many	TGCGCTTCTGCGGGGGCCAGGGTAAATTTAGATACGCAGTATTTT	CASAGARVNLDTQYF
TRBV10-3	TRBD1	TRBJ2-2	NA	TGTACCATCAGTTTCTATGGCGTTGCCAGGGGGCACACCGGGGAGCTGTTTTTT	CTISFYGVARGHTGELFF
TRBV10-3	TRBD1	TRBJ1-1	many	TGTGCCATCAGTGAGAGGACAGGGAACACTGAAGCTTTCTTT	CAISERTGNTEAFF
TRBV3-1	NA	TRBJ2-3	NA	TGTGCCAGCAGCCGTCTGAGGGCAGATACGCAGTATTTT	CASSRLRADTQYF
TRBV7-9	TRBD1	TRBJ1-2	many	TGTGCCAGCAGCTTGGGAGGACAGGGGGCACGTGGCTACACCTTC	CASSLGGQGARGYTF
TRBV10-3	TRBD2	TRBJ2-5	many	TGTGCCAGCAGTGAGTCTAGCGGGGGGGCCTCATTAGAGACCCAGTACTTC	CASSESSGGASLETQYF
TRBV4-1	NA	TRBJ1-2	many	TGCGCCAGCAGCCAAGGGTTGGGGGTCTCTGGAGGCTACACCTTC	CASSQGLGVSGGYTF
TRBV19	TRBD2	TRBJ2-1	NA	TGTGCCAGTAGAGGAGGCGGGGGGGCCGGGTCCTACAATGAGCAGTTCTTC	CASRGGGGAGSYNEQFF
TRBV9	NA	TRBJ2-1	few	TGTGCCAGCAGCGTAGAGAGGGACAATGAGCAGTTCTTC	CASSVERDNEQFF
TRBV27	NA	TRBJ2-1	many	TGTGCCAGCAGTCCCCGACCCGTGAGCTCCTACAATGAGCAGTTCTTC	CASSPRPVSSYNEQFF
TRBV4-1	NA	TRBJ2-1	few	TGCGCCAGCAGCCAAGATCCCAGGGTTGGGGGTAATGAGCAGTTCTTC	CASSQDPRVGGNEQFF
TRBV19	TRBD2	TRBJ2-2	NA	TGTGCCAGTACCGACATTAGCGGGATCACCGGGGAGCTGTTTTTT	CASTDISGITGELFF
TRBV11-2	NA	TRBJ2-2	many	TGTGCCAGCAGCTTAAGTGTTAGCGGATCCACCGGGGAGCTGTTTTTT	CASSLSVSGSTGELFF
TRBV3-1	NA	TRBJ1-6	NA	TGTGCCACCTCCCAAGCCAGGGCAACCAATTCACCCCTCCACTTT	CATSQARATNSPLHF
TRBV3-1	NA	TRBJ2-5	many	TGTGCCAGCAGCCAAATGAGAAGCAGTCAGTACTTC	CASSQMRSSQYF
TRBV5-1	NA	TRBJ2-1	NA	TGCGCCAGCAGCCCCCGGGACATACCCTACAATGAGCAGTTCTTC	CASSPRDIPYNEQFF
TRBV2	TRBD2	TRBJ2-3	NA	TGTGCCAGCAGTGAAGATAGCGGGGTTCGCACAGATACGCAGTATTTT	CASSEDSGVRTDTQYF
TRBV12-3/TRBV12-4	TRBD2	TRBJ2-1	NA	TGTGCCAGCACCCCCACGACTAGCCCCTACAATGAGCAGTTCTTC	CASTPTTSPYNEQFF
TRBV29-1	TRBD1	TRBJ1-2	NA	TGCAGCGTAGCCGGACAGGATGGCTACACCTTC	CSVAGQDGYTF
TRBV7-8	NA	TRBJ1-6	many	TGTGCCAGCAGCTATGCAATGGGGTATCGGAATTCACCCCTCCACTTT	CASSYAMGYRNSPLHF
TRBV12-3/TRBV12-4	NA	TRBJ1-1	few	TGTGCCAGCAGTCCGTTGGTAGGGGTGGAGAGCACTGAAGCTTTCTTT	CASSPLVGVESTEAFF
TRBV7-7	NA	TRBJ2-5	many	TGTGCCAGCAGCAGACAGAACCAAGAGACCCAGTACTTC	CASSRQNQETQYF
TRBV12-3/TRBV12-4	NA	TRBJ1-3	NA	TGTGCCAGCAGTTTAGGACCGGTATTGGCCATATATTTT	CASSLGPVLAIYF
TRBV6-1	NA	TRBJ2-2	many	TGTGCCAGCACCAAAAAACCACCGGGACTCACGAACACCGGGGAGCTGTTTTTT	CASTKKPPGLTNTGELFF
TRBV24-1	TRBD2	TRBJ2-1	many	TGTGCCACCAGTGCCCCCGGGACTAGCGGGAGCTCGATCTACAATGAGCAGTTCTTC	CATSAPGTSGSSIYNEQFF
TRBV5-1	NA	TRBJ1-2	few	TGCGCCAGCAGCTTGGATGGACAGAGCTATGGCTACACCTTC	CASSLDGQSYGYTF
TRBV7-9	NA	TRBJ1-1	NA	TGTGCCAGCAGCTTAAAGTCCGAGAACACTGAAGCTTTCTTT	CASSLKSENTEAFF
TRBV12-3/TRBV12-4	NA	TRBJ2-3	many	TGTGCCAGCAGCCTCCTAGCAGATACGCAGTATTTT	CASSLLADTQYF
TRBV4-2	TRBD2	TRBJ2-2	few	TGTGCCAGCAGCCAAGACCCCGGGGGGGGTCACACCGGGGAGCTGTTTTTT	CASSQDPGGGHTGELFF
TRBV5-1	NA	TRBJ2-7	few	TGCGCCAGCAGCTTGGACGGGGGAAGCTCCTACGAGCAGTACTTC	CASSLDGGSSYEQYF
TRBV24-1	TRBD1	TRBJ2-1	many	TGTGCCACCAGTGACGCGGGACAGGCAGACAATGAGCAGTTCTTC	CATSDAGQADNEQFF
TRBV28	TRBD1	TRBJ1-4	NA	TGTTCCAGCAGTTCCGGACAGGGTAGGGAAAAACTGTTTTTT	CSSSSGQGREKLFF
TRBV28	NA	TRBJ2-4	many	TGTGCCAGCAGTCCATCGCTGGGCACTTTAAGAGGGAACATTCAGTACTTC	CASSPSLGTLRGNIQYF
TRBV11-3	TRBD2	TRBJ2-7	few	TGTGCCAGCAGCCCTGGGGGACTAGCGGGAGGCACCTACGAGCAGTACTTC	CASSPGGLAGGTYEQYF
TRBV18	NA	TRBJ2-5	few	TGTGCCAGCTCACCAGGGACTGAACAAGAGACCCAGTACTTC	CASSPGTEQETQYF
TRBV5-6	NA	TRBJ2-1	many	TGTGCCAGCAGCGCGAGTAGCAATGAGCAGTTCTTC	CASSASSNEQFF
TRBV11-3	TRBD1	TRBJ2-3	NA	TGTGCCAGCAGCTTCCGGGACAGGGTCACAGATACGCAGTATTTT	CASSFRDRVTDTQYF
TRBV28	NA	TRBJ1-1	few	TGTGCCAGCAGTGGACACCGGGACGCCCTCGCCCCTAGCACTGAAGCTTTCTTT	CASSGHRDALAPSTEAFF
TRBV10-1	NA	TRBJ2-2	NA	TGCGCCAGCAGTGATTTTGGGGACACGAACACCGGGGAGCTGTTTTTT	CASSDFGDTNTGELFF
TRBV6-1	NA	TRBJ2-3	few	TGTGCCAGCAGTGCTTCATTCGCAGGGTTAGATACGCAGTATTTT	CASSASFAGLDTQYF
TRBV5-1	TRBD1	TRBJ1-6	few	TGCGCCAGCAGCTGGGGGGACAGGGACAATTCACCCCTCCACTTT	CASSWGDRDNSPLHF
TRBV20-1	NA	TRBJ2-7	many	TGCAGTGCTAGATCCCTAGACAGGTCGTACGAGCAGTACTTC	CSARSLDRSYEQYF